This entry concerns a single T cell receptor beta chain. The antigen is undetermined. Using RNA transcripts as the source, TCR beta CDR3 regions were amplified. Initially, a first-round RT-PCR of the TCR CDR3 employed the HTBI primer set. TCRdb reprocessed the multiplex PCR reads with MiXCR, giving one entry per CDR3 protein. Among hundreds of thousands of distinct CDR3 sequences listed, 13% to 15% were seen once. The sample comes from a study of T cells in Graves' hyperthyroidism and ophthalmopathy. Lactation, pregnancy, other autoimmune disease or uncontrolled infection excluded patients. The V end was cut by 5 bases, the J end by 6 bases, with 14 bases between. The CDR3 has 14 residues. Looked up from germline, CDR1 is SGHTA and CDR2 is FQGTGA. Overall study findings and caveats: For ophthalmopathy, model prediction preceded onset by a median about 6.2 months. Most thyroid clonotypes that were expanded above 0.001 also turned up in blood.

V is TRBV7-3 and J is TRBJ2-1; tentatively, D is TRBD2 (6 bases). This clonotype originated in a woman between 50 and 59 years old with Graves' ophthalmopathy. Input material: blood. The CDR3 DNA sequence: TGTGCCAGCAGCGACCCGGGAGTTCTCAATGAGCAGTTCTTC. Protein: CASSDPGVLNEQFF.